The present entry profiles one TCR beta chain with its context. This clonotype was recorded many times. Its cognate antigen has yet to be identified. Qualities for individual bases were not recorded, and no much larger clone is one base off. The hyperthyroidism patients were between 18 and 65 years old and newly diagnosed, with a disease duration of less than 2 months. The study excluded patients with uncontrolled infections, other autoimmune diseases, pregnancy or lactation. Diagnoses were based on clinical symptoms, serum thyroxine and TRAb, thyroid ultrasound and orbital computed tomography. For progressor patients, blood was drawn at the first diagnosis of hyperthyroidism, before any ophthalmopathy symptoms had appeared. Ficoll-Paque density gradient centrifugation was used to isolate PBMCs from 9.5 to 10 ml of fresh peripheral blood. Progressor patients were defined as those initially diagnosed with Graves' hyperthyroidism in whom ophthalmopathy developed during follow-up. Total RNA was extracted using Trizol reagent, and RNA quality was assessed on an Agilent 2100 Bioanalyzer.

The TCR beta CDR3 regions were amplified from RNA transcripts. A first-round RT-PCR of the TCR CDR3 used the HTBI primer set with the Qiagen OneStep RT-PCR kit. A second multiplex PCR round built the libraries, followed by size selection and purification. Paired-end sequencing of the libraries was performed with 100 bp reads on an Illumina HiSeq2000. The paper's data handling went like this. Raw data were processed with SOAPnuke, discarding reads with adapters, uncalled bases, mean Phred below 15, or no exact constant-primer or identifier match. High-quality paired reads were merged with COPE v1.2.5, and unique nucleotide sequences were defined as clonotypes. MiTCR v1.1 was used to align the clonotypes against IMGT TRBV, TRBD and TRBJ reference segments. The analysis included only V-J combinations with a frequency above 0.0001, which together covered roughly 99% of the repertoires. The TCS score was defined as the ratio of F50 (clonal expansion) to E x V (chaos), calculated using BLOSUM62-based TCRdist between CDR3 peptides within each V-J. Welch's t-statistics and random forest reduced just over 500 V-J features to 13, which were used in a naive Bayes classifier (R e1071). The public reads were reanalyzed by TCRdb: fastp trimming at Q25, MiXCR alignment, in-frame beta chains only. Under each unique CDR3 protein, matching rows form one entry showing the most common genes and DNA. TCRdb, not the authors, supplied the V and J calls. The sample records 300,000 to 450,000 distinct CDR3 sequences, approximately 12% of which are singletons. Together, the top ten hold around 21% of the sample.

The germline V gene encodes CDR1 SGHAT and CDR2 FQNNGV. V gives up 4 bases and J gives up 2 bases, and the segment between their germline ends measures 15 bases. From the cysteine through the phenylalanine, the CDR3 covers 16 amino acids. The sequence is cut down to CDR3 DNA, 48 bases in frame from base 1. The sample belongs to a study of T cells in Graves' hyperthyroidism and ophthalmopathy (dated by TCRdb to between 2017 and 2020). Regarding the complete study: Peripheral blood was sampled at the time of initial diagnosis, prior to any treatment. For training and testing, the roughly 93 patients in the discovery cohort were randomly divided in a 7:3 ratio. After sampling, hyperthyroidism patients received methimazole starting at 30 mg daily, and ophthalmopathy patients received high-dose intravenous methylprednisolone. In addition, the study compared T-cell repertoires in thyroid tissue and in blood from about 6 Graves' hyperthyroidism patients. The paper describes TCR Vbeta CDR3 sequencing of roughly 130 peripheral blood samples, made up of around 41 ophthalmopathy patients, around 73 hyperthyroidism patients and about 17 progressor patients. A discovery cohort of about a hundred patients, 43 with Graves' ophthalmopathy and over 55 with stable Graves' hyperthyroidism, was used to find distinguishing TCR V-J signatures. Prospective prediction of ophthalmopathy was tested in an independent validation cohort of 18 to 20 hyperthyroidism patients and roughly 16 patients who later progressed to ophthalmopathy.

The research as a whole found: A model built on a 13 V-J signature distinguished ophthalmopathy from stable hyperthyroidism, reaching roughly 88% sensitivity and about 81% specificity in cross-validation and 80%/75% in testing. Blood samples also contained most of the expanded thyroid clonotypes (frequency above 0.001), which suggests that blood repertoires may reflect thyroid immune responses. In validation, progression to ophthalmopathy was predicted by the model with almost 71% sensitivity and 72.22% specificity, a median of 6.5 months before onset. Sample size was not statistically predetermined, and blinding of investigators to group allocation was not performed.

Specimen: blood. This TCR came from a man younger than 40 with Graves' hyperthyroidism that later progressed to Graves' ophthalmopathy. The sequence is built from TRBV11-2 and TRBJ2-1; confidence is insufficient to name the D gene. The nucleotide sequence is TGTGCCAGCAGCTGGACCAGGAGTGGCACCTACAATGAGCAGTTCTTC. Its protein reads: CASSWTRSGTYNEQFF.